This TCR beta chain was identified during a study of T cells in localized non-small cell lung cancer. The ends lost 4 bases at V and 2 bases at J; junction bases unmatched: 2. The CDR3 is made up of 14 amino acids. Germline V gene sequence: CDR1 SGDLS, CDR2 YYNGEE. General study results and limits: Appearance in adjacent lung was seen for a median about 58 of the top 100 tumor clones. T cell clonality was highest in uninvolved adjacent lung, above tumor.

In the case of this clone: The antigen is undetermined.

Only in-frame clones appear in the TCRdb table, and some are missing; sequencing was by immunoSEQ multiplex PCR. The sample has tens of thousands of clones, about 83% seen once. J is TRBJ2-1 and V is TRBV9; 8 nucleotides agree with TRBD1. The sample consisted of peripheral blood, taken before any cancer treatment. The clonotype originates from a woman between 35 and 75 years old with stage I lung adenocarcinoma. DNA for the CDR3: TGTGCCAGCAGCCGGGACAGGACCTACAATGAGCAGTTCTTC. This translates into CASSRDRTYNEQFF.